This T cell receptor beta chain originates from a study of T cells after somatic rescue of genetic block. The table came from immunoSEQ multiplex PCR; TCRdb's copy has only in-frame clones and leaves some out. This table holds tens of thousands of clones, approximately 91% found once. Germline V gives CDR1 SGDLS, CDR2 YYNGEE. The CDR3 runs to 16 residues. V lost 0 bases and J lost 3, with 15 bases in between. The chain recombines TRBV9 with TRBJ2-5; possibly TRBD2 for D (6 bases). The sequenced material came from peripheral blood mononuclear cells (PBMCs). This TCR was sampled from a man in his thirties or forties. CDR3 coding DNA: TGTGCCAGCAGCGTAGATCGGATGGGGGGTGAAGAGACCCAGTACTTC. It translates to CASSVDRMGGEETQYF.